This TCR beta chain was sequenced in a study of cytomegalovirus exposure and HLA in healthy donors. Broader study findings: The classifier was said to identify cytomegalovirus status with high specificity and sensitivity.

Vbeta (60) and Jbeta (13) primers were used in the PCR. TCRdb's table, derived via immunoSEQ multiplex PCR, lists solely in-frame clones and lacks some. The sample lists 180,000 or so clones, about 80% occurring once. The CDR3 has 16 amino acids. The V end lost 1 base, the J end lost 4 bases, and 15 bases lay between the germline ends. The V gene's germline CDR1 is MDHEN and CDR2 SYDVKM. This clone was counted a single time. The antigen remains unidentified. The source material was PBMCs. This sequence was found in a man over 45 in good health and CMV-seropositive. The chain links TRBV28 to TRBJ2-3, with D tentatively TRBD2 (7 bases). The CDR3 DNA sequence: TGTGCCAGCAGTTTATCAACGGGGGGCTCGTCAGATACGCAGTATTTT. This codes for CASSLSTGGSSDTQYF. The full variable domain, with the rest looked up from reference TRBV28 and TRBJ2-3, is DVKVTQSSRYLVKRTGEKVFLECVQDMDHENMFWYRQDPGLGLRLIYFSYDVKMKEKGDIPEGYSVSREKKERFSLILESASTNQTSMYLCASSLSTGGSSDTQYFGPGTRLTVL.